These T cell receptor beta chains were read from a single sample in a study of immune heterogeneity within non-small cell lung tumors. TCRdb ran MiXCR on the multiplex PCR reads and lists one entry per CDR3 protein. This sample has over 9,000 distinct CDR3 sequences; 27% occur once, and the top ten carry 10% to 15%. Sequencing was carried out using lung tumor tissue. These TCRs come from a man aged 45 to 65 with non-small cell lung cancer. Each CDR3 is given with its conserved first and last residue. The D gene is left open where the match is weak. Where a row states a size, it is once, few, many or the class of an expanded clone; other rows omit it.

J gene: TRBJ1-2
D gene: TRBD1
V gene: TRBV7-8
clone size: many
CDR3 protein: CASSLAGTGYGYTF
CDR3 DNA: TGTGCCAGCAGCTTAGCCGGGACAGGTTATGGCTACACCTTC

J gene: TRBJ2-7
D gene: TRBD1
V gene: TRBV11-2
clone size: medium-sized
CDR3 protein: CASSLAAGTGIYEQYF
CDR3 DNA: TGTGCCAGCAGCTTAGCAGCCGGGACAGGGATCTACGAGCAGTACTTC

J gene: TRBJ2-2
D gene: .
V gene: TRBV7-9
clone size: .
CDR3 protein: CASSLFAGPNTGELFF
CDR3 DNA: TGTGCCAGCAGCTTATTCGCAGGGCCGAACACCGGGGAGCTGTTTTTT

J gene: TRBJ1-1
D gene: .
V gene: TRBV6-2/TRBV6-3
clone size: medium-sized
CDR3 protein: CASSYAYTEAFF
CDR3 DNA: TGTGCCAGCAGTTACGCCTACACTGAAGCTTTCTTT

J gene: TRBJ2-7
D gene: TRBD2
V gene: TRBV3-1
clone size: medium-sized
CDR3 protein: CASSRGLALAYEQYF
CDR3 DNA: TGTGCCAGCAGCCGAGGACTAGCCCTTGCCTACGAGCAGTACTTC

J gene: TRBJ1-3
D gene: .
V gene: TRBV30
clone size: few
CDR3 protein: CAWKASGNTIYF
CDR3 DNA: TGTGCCTGGAAGGCTTCTGGAAACACCATATATTTT

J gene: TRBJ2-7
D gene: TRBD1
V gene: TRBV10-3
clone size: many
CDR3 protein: CAISEWGTGGSEQYF
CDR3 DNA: TGTGCCATCAGTGAGTGGGGGACAGGGGGGTCCGAGCAGTACTTC

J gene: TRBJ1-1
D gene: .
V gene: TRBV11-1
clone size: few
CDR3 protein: CASSLRLPTEAFF
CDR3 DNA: TGTGCCAGCAGCTTACGGCTCCCCACTGAAGCTTTCTTT

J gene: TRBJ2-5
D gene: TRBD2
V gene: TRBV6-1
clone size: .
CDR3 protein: CASRLGTSGKETQYF
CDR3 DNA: TGTGCCAGCAGACTAGGGACTAGCGGCAAAGAGACCCAGTACTTC

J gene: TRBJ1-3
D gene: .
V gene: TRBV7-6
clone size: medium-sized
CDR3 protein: CASSPTDRGNTIYF
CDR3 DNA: TGTGCCAGCAGCCCGACTGACAGAGGAAACACCATATATTTT

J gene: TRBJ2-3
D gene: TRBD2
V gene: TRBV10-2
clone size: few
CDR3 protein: CASINFIGLAGGTDTQYF
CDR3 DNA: TGCGCCAGCATAAATTTCATTGGACTAGCGGGGGGCACAGATACGCAGTATTTT

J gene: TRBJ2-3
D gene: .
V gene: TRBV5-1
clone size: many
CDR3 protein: CASKDDVADTQYF
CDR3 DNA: TGCGCCAGCAAAGACGACGTTGCAGATACGCAGTATTTT

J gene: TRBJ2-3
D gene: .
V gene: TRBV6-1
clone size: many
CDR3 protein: CASSEGWQTDTQYF
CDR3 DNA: TGTGCCAGCAGTGAAGGTTGGCAGACAGATACGCAGTATTTT

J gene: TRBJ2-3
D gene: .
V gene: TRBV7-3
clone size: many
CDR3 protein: CASSLLAVGTDTQYF
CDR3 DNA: TGTGCCAGCAGCTTGTTAGCGGTAGGCACAGATACGCAGTATTTT

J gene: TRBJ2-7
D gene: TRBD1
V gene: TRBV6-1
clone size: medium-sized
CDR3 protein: CASSTGGHEQYF
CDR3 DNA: TGTGCCAGCAGTACAGGGGGCCACGAGCAGTACTTC

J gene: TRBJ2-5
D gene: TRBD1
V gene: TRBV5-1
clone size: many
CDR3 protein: CASSFGTAEETQYF
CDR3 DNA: TGCGCCAGCAGCTTTGGGACAGCCGAAGAGACCCAGTACTTC

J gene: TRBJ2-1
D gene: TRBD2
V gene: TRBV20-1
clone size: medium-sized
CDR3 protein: CSAKSGLAGRYNEQFF
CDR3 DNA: TGCAGTGCTAAGTCGGGACTAGCGGGGAGATACAATGAGCAGTTCTTC

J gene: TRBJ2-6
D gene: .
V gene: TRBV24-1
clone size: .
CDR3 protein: CATSGTRTTSGANVLTF
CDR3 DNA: TGTGCCACCAGTGGTACCAGGACGACCTCTGGGGCCAACGTCCTGACTTTC

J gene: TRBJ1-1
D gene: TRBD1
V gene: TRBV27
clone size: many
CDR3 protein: CASSLGGQGKAEAFF
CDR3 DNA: TGTGCCAGCAGTTTAGGAGGACAGGGGAAGGCTGAAGCTTTCTTT

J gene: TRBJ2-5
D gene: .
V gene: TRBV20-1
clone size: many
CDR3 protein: CSARDRQSQYF
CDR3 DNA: TGCAGTGCTAGAGATAGGCAATCCCAGTACTTC

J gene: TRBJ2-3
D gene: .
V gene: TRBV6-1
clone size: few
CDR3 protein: CASRVTDTQYF
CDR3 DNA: TGTGCCAGCAGAGTCACAGATACGCAGTATTTT

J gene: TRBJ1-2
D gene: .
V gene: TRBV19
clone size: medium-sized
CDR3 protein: CASSMSAANYGYTF
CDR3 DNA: TGTGCCAGTAGTATGTCTGCAGCTAACTATGGCTACACCTTC

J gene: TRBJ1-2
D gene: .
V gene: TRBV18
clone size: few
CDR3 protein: CASSQNTGNYGYTF
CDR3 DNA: TGTGCCAGCTCACAAAATACAGGGAACTATGGCTACACCTTC

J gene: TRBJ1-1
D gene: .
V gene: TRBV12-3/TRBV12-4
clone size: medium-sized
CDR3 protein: CASSLKVEAEAFF
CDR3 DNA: TGTGCCAGCAGTTTAAAAGTCGAAGCTGAAGCTTTCTTT

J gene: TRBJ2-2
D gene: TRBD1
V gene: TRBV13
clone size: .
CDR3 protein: CASSLAWRTGDTGELFF
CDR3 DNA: TGTGCCAGCAGCTTAGCATGGAGGACAGGGGACACCGGGGAGCTGTTTTTT

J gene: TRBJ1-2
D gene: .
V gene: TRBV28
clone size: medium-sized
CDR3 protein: CASSSAGNGYTF
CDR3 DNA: TGTGCCAGCAGTTCGGCAGGGAATGGCTACACCTTC

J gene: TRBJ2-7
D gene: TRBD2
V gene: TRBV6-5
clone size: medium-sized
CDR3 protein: CASSYKTSAVGMSYEQYF
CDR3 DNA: TGTGCCAGCAGTTACAAGACTAGCGCTGTGGGGATGTCCTACGAGCAGTACTTC

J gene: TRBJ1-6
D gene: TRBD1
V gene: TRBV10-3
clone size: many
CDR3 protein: CAISEIDRVNSPLHF
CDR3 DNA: TGTGCCATCAGTGAAATCGACAGGGTGAATTCACCCCTCCACTTT

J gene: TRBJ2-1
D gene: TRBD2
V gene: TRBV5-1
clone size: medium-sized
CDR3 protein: CASSFTSGSVNEQFF
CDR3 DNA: TGCGCCAGCAGCTTCACTAGCGGGAGCGTTAATGAGCAGTTCTTC

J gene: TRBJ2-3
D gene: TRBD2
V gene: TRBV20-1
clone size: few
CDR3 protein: CSASRTSGIGSDTQYF
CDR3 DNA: TGCAGTGCCTCCCGGACTAGCGGGATAGGCTCAGATACGCAGTATTTT

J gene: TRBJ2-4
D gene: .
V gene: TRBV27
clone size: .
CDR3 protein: CASRKETENIQYF
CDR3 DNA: TGTGCCAGCAGAAAAGAAACAGAAAACATTCAGTACTTC

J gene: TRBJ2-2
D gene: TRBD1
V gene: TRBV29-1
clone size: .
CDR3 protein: CSVAQGDTGEPFF
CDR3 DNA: TGCAGCGTTGCCCAGGGGGACACCGGGGAGCCGTTTTTT

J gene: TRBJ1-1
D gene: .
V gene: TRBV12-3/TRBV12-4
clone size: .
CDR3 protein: CASSPGLYTEAFF
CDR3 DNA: TGTGCCAGCAGTCCCGGACTGTACACTGAAGCTTTCTTT

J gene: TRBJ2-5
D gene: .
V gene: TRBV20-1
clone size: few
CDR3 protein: CSARIGQFKTQYF
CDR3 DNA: TGCAGTGCTAGAATAGGACAGTTTAAGACCCAGTACTTC

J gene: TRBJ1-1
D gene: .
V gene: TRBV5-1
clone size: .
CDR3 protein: CASRFEGSSTEAFF
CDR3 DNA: TGCGCCAGCAGATTCGAGGGGTCTAGCACTGAAGCTTTCTTT

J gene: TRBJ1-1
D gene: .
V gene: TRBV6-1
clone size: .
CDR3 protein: CASSEGLGFMNTEAFF
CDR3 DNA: TGTGCCAGCAGTGAGGGGTTGGGCTTCATGAACACTGAAGCTTTCTTT

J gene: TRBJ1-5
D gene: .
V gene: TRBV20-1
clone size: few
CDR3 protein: CSASSWFGGQPQHF
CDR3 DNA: TGCAGTGCTAGTAGCTGGTTCGGGGGGCAGCCCCAGCATTTT

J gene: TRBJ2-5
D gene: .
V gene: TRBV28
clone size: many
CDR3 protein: CASSLGGAKMGTQYF
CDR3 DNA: TGTGCCAGCAGTTTAGGGGGGGCTAAGATGGGGACCCAGTACTTC

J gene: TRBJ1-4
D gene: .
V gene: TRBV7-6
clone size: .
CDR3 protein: CASSLMATNEKLFF
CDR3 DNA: TGTGCCAGCAGCTTAATGGCAACTAATGAAAAACTGTTTTTT

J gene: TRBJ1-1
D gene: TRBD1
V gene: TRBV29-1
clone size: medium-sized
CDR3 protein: CSVALGQGTEAFF
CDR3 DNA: TGCAGCGTTGCCCTTGGACAGGGCACTGAAGCTTTCTTT

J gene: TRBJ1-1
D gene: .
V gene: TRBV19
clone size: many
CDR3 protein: CASSLTLNTEAFF
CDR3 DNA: TGTGCCAGTAGTCTTACCTTGAACACTGAAGCTTTCTTT

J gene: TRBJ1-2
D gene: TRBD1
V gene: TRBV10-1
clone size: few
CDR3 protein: CASSPGTGHGYTF
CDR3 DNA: TGCGCCAGCAGTCCCGGGACAGGGCATGGCTACACCTTC

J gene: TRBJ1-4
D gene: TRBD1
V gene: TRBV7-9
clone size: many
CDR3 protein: CASRTGNEKLFF
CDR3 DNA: TGTGCCAGCAGGACAGGGAATGAAAAACTGTTTTTT

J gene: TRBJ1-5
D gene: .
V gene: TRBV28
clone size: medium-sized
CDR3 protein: CASSFILGRYSNQPQHF
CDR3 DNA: TGTGCCAGCAGCTTCATCCTGGGACGGTATAGCAATCAGCCCCAGCATTTT

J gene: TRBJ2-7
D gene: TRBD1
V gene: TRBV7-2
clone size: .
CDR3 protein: CASRPGQGPDEQYF
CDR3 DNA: TGTGCCAGCAGGCCGGGACAGGGACCTGACGAGCAGTACTTC

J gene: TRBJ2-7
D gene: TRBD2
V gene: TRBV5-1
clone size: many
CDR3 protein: CASSYESGSRYEQYF
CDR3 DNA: TGCGCCAGCAGTTATGAAAGCGGGAGCCGCTACGAGCAGTACTTC

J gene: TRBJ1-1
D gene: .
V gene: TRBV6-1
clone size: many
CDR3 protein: CAAESNTEAFF
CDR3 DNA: TGTGCGGCGGAGTCGAACACTGAAGCTTTCTTT

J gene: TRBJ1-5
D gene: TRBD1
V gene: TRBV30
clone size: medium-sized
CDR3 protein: CAWSVGQGVAPQHF
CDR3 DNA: TGTGCCTGGAGTGTAGGGCAGGGGGTTGCGCCCCAGCATTTT

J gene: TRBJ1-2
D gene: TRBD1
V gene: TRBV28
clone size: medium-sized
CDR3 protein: CASRRQGKTYGYTF
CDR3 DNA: TGTGCCAGCAGACGACAGGGGAAGACCTATGGCTACACCTTC